The rows below give T cell receptor beta chains drawn from one sample of a study of blood T cell repertoires in COVID-19. Clones were read by immunoSEQ multiplex PCR, and TCRdb kept only the in-frame ones, dropping some. The profile shows a few hundred thousand clones, about 80% of them singletons. The sequenced material came from peripheral blood. Receptors were obtained from a woman aged 25 to 39 who had recovered from COVID-19. The CDR3 runs from the conserved cysteine through the conserved F or W. Each record gives: V gene, J gene, D gene, clone size, CDR3 DNA, CDR3 protein. D genes are given only for firm matches. Only part of the rows carry a size: once, few, many, or a class if the clone is expanded.

V gene: TRBV11-2
J gene: TRBJ2-7
D gene: TRBD1
clone size: .
CDR3 DNA: TGTGCCAGCAGCCGACCGACAGGGGGCGTTTACGAGCAGTACTTC
CDR3 protein: CASSRPTGGVYEQYF

V gene: TRBV2
J gene: TRBJ1-5
D gene: .
clone size: .
CDR3 DNA: TGTGCCAGCAGGGAGGGAGGCCGGCAGCCCCAGCATTTT
CDR3 protein: CASREGGRQPQHF

V gene: TRBV12-3/TRBV12-4
J gene: TRBJ2-5
D gene: .
clone size: .
CDR3 DNA: TGTGCCAGCAGTTTCATGTTCGAGAAGACCCAGTACTTC
CDR3 protein: CASSFMFEKTQYF

V gene: TRBV2
J gene: TRBJ1-5
D gene: TRBD1
clone size: .
CDR3 DNA: TGTGCCAGCAGCCAGACAGGGGCTTATCAGCCCCAGCATTTT
CDR3 protein: CASSQTGAYQPQHF

V gene: TRBV6-4
J gene: TRBJ1-1
D gene: .
clone size: .
CDR3 DNA: TGTGCCAGCAGGGGAGAGGGGGGGGCGAACACTGAAGCTTTCTTT
CDR3 protein: CASRGEGGANTEAFF

V gene: TRBV10-3
J gene: TRBJ2-3
D gene: TRBD2
clone size: .
CDR3 DNA: TGTGCCACCAGCGGGAGGGACACAGATACGCAGTATTTT
CDR3 protein: CATSGRDTDTQYF

V gene: TRBV19
J gene: TRBJ2-5
D gene: .
clone size: .
CDR3 DNA: TGTGCCAGTAGTAGTCAGGCGGGGCAAGAGACCCAGTACTTC
CDR3 protein: CASSSQAGQETQYF

V gene: TRBV5-1
J gene: TRBJ1-2
D gene: TRBD1
clone size: .
CDR3 DNA: TGCGCCAGCAGCCCTCTTACCCGGACAGGGCGCTATGGCTACACCTTC
CDR3 protein: CASSPLTRTGRYGYTF

V gene: TRBV6-4
J gene: TRBJ2-3
D gene: TRBD2
clone size: .
CDR3 DNA: TGTGCCAGCAGTGGAGCAGCGGGAGGGCCAGATACGCAGTATTTT
CDR3 protein: CASSGAAGGPDTQYF

V gene: TRBV6-5
J gene: TRBJ2-3
D gene: TRBD2
clone size: .
CDR3 DNA: TGTGCCAGCAGTAGCGGGAGGGCTTTTGAAGATACGCAGTATTTT
CDR3 protein: CASSSGRAFEDTQYF

V gene: TRBV10-1
J gene: TRBJ2-1
D gene: TRBD2
clone size: .
CDR3 DNA: TGCGCCAGCAGTGAAGGAGGCGGGAGGAGCAATGAGCAGTTCTTC
CDR3 protein: CASSEGGGRSNEQFF

V gene: TRBV27
J gene: TRBJ2-7
D gene: .
clone size: .
CDR3 DNA: TGTGCCAGCAGGCACCTTCGCGGGGGCTCTTACGAGCAGTACTTC
CDR3 protein: CASRHLRGGSYEQYF

V gene: TRBV14
J gene: TRBJ2-1
D gene: .
clone size: .
CDR3 DNA: TGTGCCAGCAGCTTGTATACATACAATGAGCAGTTCTTC
CDR3 protein: CASSLYTYNEQFF

V gene: TRBV5-4
J gene: TRBJ1-5
D gene: .
clone size: .
CDR3 DNA: TGTGCCAGCAGCTTAACGGGGGGCAATCAGCCCCAGCATTTT
CDR3 protein: CASSLTGGNQPQHF

V gene: TRBV28
J gene: TRBJ1-6
D gene: .
clone size: .
CDR3 DNA: TGTGCCAGCAGTTTGTGGACAGCAGTATCGGATTCACCCCTCCACTTT
CDR3 protein: CASSLWTAVSDSPLHF

V gene: TRBV30
J gene: TRBJ1-4
D gene: .
clone size: .
CDR3 DNA: TGTGCCTGGAGCCCGACAGCGCCTAATGAAAAACTGTTTTTT
CDR3 protein: CAWSPTAPNEKLFF

V gene: TRBV10-3
J gene: TRBJ2-2
D gene: TRBD2
clone size: .
CDR3 DNA: TGTGCCATCAGTGTTGCTAGCGGTACGAACACCGGGGAGCTGTTTTTT
CDR3 protein: CAISVASGTNTGELFF

V gene: TRBV27
J gene: TRBJ2-2
D gene: .
clone size: .
CDR3 DNA: TGTGCCAGCAGTACTTACCCCGGGACTTTTAACACCGGGGAGCTGTTTTTT
CDR3 protein: CASSTYPGTFNTGELFF

V gene: TRBV28
J gene: TRBJ2-7
D gene: TRBD1
clone size: .
CDR3 DNA: TGTGCCAGCAGTTCCATAGCCGGGACAGGAACCTACGAGCAGTACTTC
CDR3 protein: CASSSIAGTGTYEQYF

V gene: TRBV28
J gene: TRBJ2-3
D gene: TRBD2
clone size: .
CDR3 DNA: TGTGCCACCAGGACTAGCGGGAGAGATACGCAGTATTTT
CDR3 protein: CATRTSGRDTQYF

V gene: TRBV27
J gene: TRBJ1-2
D gene: TRBD1
clone size: .
CDR3 DNA: TGTGCCAGCAGTCGGCAGGGGGCCTATGGCTACACCTTC
CDR3 protein: CASSRQGAYGYTF

V gene: TRBV1
J gene: TRBJ2-7
D gene: .
clone size: once
CDR3 DNA: TGCACCAGCAGCCCAGGGCAGGGATACTACGAGCAGTACTTC
CDR3 protein: CTSSPGQGYYEQYF

V gene: TRBV28
J gene: TRBJ2-2
D gene: TRBD1
clone size: .
CDR3 DNA: TGTGCCAGCACCCCGACCGGGACAGGGGACACCGGGGAGCTGTTTTTT
CDR3 protein: CASTPTGTGDTGELFF

V gene: TRBV28
J gene: TRBJ1-5
D gene: .
clone size: .
CDR3 DNA: TGTGCCAGCAGTTCCCCGGTCCCGCGAGGCAATCAGCCCCAGCATTTT
CDR3 protein: CASSSPVPRGNQPQHF

V gene: TRBV3-1/TRBV3-2
J gene: TRBJ1-5
D gene: .
clone size: once
CDR3 DNA: TGTGCCAGCAGCCAACGAGCGTATCAGCCCCAGCATTTT
CDR3 protein: CASSQRAYQPQHF

V gene: TRBV11-2
J gene: TRBJ2-7
D gene: TRBD1
clone size: .
CDR3 DNA: TGTGCCAGCAGCTTGGTAGGGGGACAGGGGGCCGAGCAGTACTTC
CDR3 protein: CASSLVGGQGAEQYF

V gene: TRBV5-4
J gene: TRBJ2-5
D gene: .
clone size: .
CDR3 DNA: TGTGCCAGCAGCCTTCTAGTACGAGCGGCCCAAGAGACCCAGTACTTC
CDR3 protein: CASSLLVRAAQETQYF

V gene: TRBV5-6
J gene: TRBJ1-2
D gene: TRBD1
clone size: .
CDR3 DNA: TGTGCCAGCAGCTTCGGGACAGGGGGCCATGGCTACACCTTC
CDR3 protein: CASSFGTGGHGYTF

V gene: TRBV2
J gene: TRBJ2-3
D gene: TRBD2
clone size: .
CDR3 DNA: TGTGCCAGCAAGTTACTAGCGGGTCGAGATACGCAGTATTTT
CDR3 protein: CASKLLAGRDTQYF

V gene: TRBV5-5
J gene: TRBJ2-7
D gene: TRBD1
clone size: .
CDR3 DNA: TGTGCCAGCAGCTGGGCCGGGACAGGGTGGGACTACGAGCAGTACTTC
CDR3 protein: CASSWAGTGWDYEQYF

V gene: TRBV27
J gene: TRBJ2-1
D gene: .
clone size: .
CDR3 DNA: TGTGCCAGCAGTCCACGTAGCTCCTACAATGAGCAGTTCTTC
CDR3 protein: CASSPRSSYNEQFF

V gene: TRBV7-9
J gene: TRBJ2-7
D gene: .
clone size: .
CDR3 DNA: TGTGCCAGCAGCCGCCCAGGGGTTAACGAGCAGTACTTC
CDR3 protein: CASSRPGVNEQYF

V gene: TRBV10-2
J gene: TRBJ2-5
D gene: TRBD2
clone size: .
CDR3 DNA: TGCGCCAGCAGTGAACCTAGCGGGAGGGCTGGGGAGACCCAGTACTTC
CDR3 protein: CASSEPSGRAGETQYF

V gene: TRBV23-1
J gene: TRBJ2-1
D gene: TRBD2
clone size: .
CDR3 DNA: TGCGCCAGCAGTCAATCGGAGTCTAGCGGGACCGATGAGCAGTTCTTC
CDR3 protein: CASSQSESSGTDEQFF

V gene: TRBV9
J gene: TRBJ2-1
D gene: .
clone size: .
CDR3 DNA: TGTGCCAGCAGCGCCCCCGGGAAAAGGCACAATGAGCAGTTCTTC
CDR3 protein: CASSAPGKRHNEQFF

V gene: TRBV6-6
J gene: TRBJ2-2
D gene: TRBD1
clone size: .
CDR3 DNA: TGTGCCAGCAGAGACAGGGACCGCGGCGGGGAGCTGTTTTTT
CDR3 protein: CASRDRDRGGELFF

V gene: TRBV5-1
J gene: TRBJ2-1
D gene: TRBD2
clone size: .
CDR3 DNA: TGCGCCAGCAGCTCGCCGGGACTAGCGGGTTACAATGAGCAGTTCTTC
CDR3 protein: CASSSPGLAGYNEQFF

V gene: TRBV10-3
J gene: TRBJ2-4
D gene: .
clone size: once
CDR3 DNA: TGTGCCATCAGTCCAGCGGCCTCAGCCAAAAACATTCAGTACTTC
CDR3 protein: CAISPAASAKNIQYF

V gene: TRBV10-3
J gene: TRBJ2-3
D gene: TRBD1
clone size: once
CDR3 DNA: TGTGCCATCAGCCTCGTTGGACAGGCCCCGGCCTACTTGGGGCCAGATACGCAGTATTTT
CDR3 protein: CAISLVGQAPAYLGPDTQYF

V gene: TRBV27
J gene: TRBJ2-2
D gene: .
clone size: .
CDR3 DNA: TGTGCCAGCAGTTCGGGAAACACCGGGGAGCTGTTTTTT
CDR3 protein: CASSSGNTGELFF